Listed below are T cell receptor beta chains from one sample, sequenced in a study of blood T cell repertoires in COVID-19. Profiling relied on immunoSEQ multiplex PCR, and the TCRdb table lists in-frame clones only, not all of them. Of 29,000 or so clones listed, roughly 90% were seen once; the top ten hold less than 4.5%. The sequenced material came from peripheral blood. The receptors were gathered from a human donor in a cohort sampled during active COVID-19. Each CDR3 is given with its conserved first and last residue. The D gene is left open where the match is weak. Not all rows give a size; the values are once, few, many and, for expanded clones, a class.

D	V	size	J	CDR3	DNA
TRBD1	TRBV5-1	.	TRBJ2-5	CASSFGTGPLETQYF	TGCGCCAGCAGCTTCGGGACAGGGCCGTTAGAGACCCAGTACTTC
.	TRBV9	.	TRBJ1-3	CASSASGSGNTIYF	TGTGCCAGCAGCGCATCAGGCTCTGGAAACACCATATATTTT
TRBD1	TRBV6-1	.	TRBJ1-5	CASSLTGGRQPQHF	TGTGCCAGCAGTCTGACAGGGGGCAGACAGCCCCAGCATTTT
TRBD1	TRBV28	once	TRBJ2-7	CASSTPLDRGYYEQYF	TGTGCCAGCAGTACCCCACTCGACAGGGGATACTACGAGCAGTACTTC
TRBD2	TRBV19	.	TRBJ2-3	CASMGLAGGEDTQYF	TGTGCCAGTATGGGACTAGCGGGGGGGGAAGATACGCAGTATTTT
TRBD1	TRBV6-1	.	TRBJ1-4	CASSERGRANEKLFF	TGTGCCAGCAGTGAAAGGGGGCGAGCTAATGAAAAACTGTTTTTT
.	TRBV5-6	.	TRBJ2-3	CASSLERSLGTQYF	TGTGCCAGCAGCTTGGAGAGGTCCTTGGGTACGCAGTATTTT
.	TRBV7-6	.	TRBJ2-5	CASAPGLGETQYF	TGTGCCAGCGCCCCCGGTCTCGGGGAGACCCAGTACTTC
.	TRBV14	.	TRBJ1-2	CASSQRSAPTDTYGYTF	TGTGCCAGCAGCCAGAGAAGTGCCCCGACAGACACCTATGGCTACACCTTC
.	TRBV5-4	.	TRBJ2-3	CASSQGGHHSTDTQYF	TGTGCCAGCAGCCAGGGGGGCCATCATAGCACAGATACGCAGTATTTT
.	TRBV11-2	.	TRBJ1-6	CASSLDRGVSPLHF	TGTGCCAGCAGCTTAGATCGCGGGGTCTCACCCCTCCACTTT
.	TRBV4-2	.	TRBJ1-5	CASSQVSLLGNQPQHF	TGTGCCAGCAGCCAAGTTAGCCTCTTGGGCAATCAGCCCCAGCATTTT
TRBD1	TRBV9	.	TRBJ2-2	CASSVGTGRGTGELFF	TGTGCCAGCAGCGTAGGGACAGGGCGTGGCACCGGGGAGCTGTTTTTT
.	TRBV5-1	.	TRBJ2-6	CASSLEPQGLSSGANVLTF	TGCGCCAGCAGCTTGGAACCACAGGGCCTTAGCTCTGGGGCCAACGTCCTGACTTTC
.	TRBV5-4	.	TRBJ2-4	CASSLDFAPENIQYF	TGTGCCAGCAGCTTAGACTTCGCCCCTGAAAACATTCAGTACTTC
.	TRBV7-6	.	TRBJ2-6	CASSDPGISGANVLTF	TGTGCCAGCAGCGACCCAGGAATCTCTGGGGCCAACGTCCTGACTTTC
TRBD1	TRBV6-2/TRBV6-3	.	TRBJ2-7	CASSYPDRGTPYEQYF	TGTGCCAGCAGTTATCCCGACAGGGGAACCCCCTACGAGCAGTACTTC
TRBD2	TRBV5-1	.	TRBJ2-2	CASSHGTSGGPTGELFF	TGCGCCAGCAGCCACGGGACTAGCGGGGGCCCCACGGGGGAGCTGTTTTTT
TRBD1	TRBV6-5	.	TRBJ1-5	CASSYSNRGGQPQHF	TGTGCCAGCAGTTACTCGAACAGGGGAGGTCAGCCCCAGCATTTT
.	TRBV27	once	TRBJ2-1	CASRLRGIYNEQFF	TGTGCCTCCCGGTTGCGGGGCATCTACAATGAGCAGTTCTTC
.	TRBV3-1/TRBV3-2	.	TRBJ2-5	CASSPAKGSPQETQYF	TGTGCCAGCAGCCCAGCAAAGGGGTCCCCGCAAGAGACCCAGTACTTC
TRBD2	TRBV6-1	.	TRBJ2-3	CASSDRAGGGTQYF	TGTGCCAGCAGTGACAGAGCGGGGGGCGGTACGCAGTATTTT